One and the same sample provided the 5 T cell receptor beta chains below, sequenced in a study of blood T cell repertoires in COVID-19 (dated by TCRdb to the early 2020s). Library preparation employed the immunoSEQ multiplex PCR assay. In its TCRdb copy, this immuneACCESS table keeps in-frame sequences only and misses some clones. Where compared with another copy, unresolved V genes explain less than half of these, and the others have no known cause. This sample is represented by over 200,000 clones; about 90% of them were singletons. In total, the top ten clones hold about 4% of the sample. The specimen was PBMCs or T cells enriched from blood (not recorded which). These receptors all come from a young woman who had been exposed to COVID-19.

This clone has only one observation. V gene TRBV18 combines with J gene TRBJ2-3; 8 positions agree with TRBD2. The J segment lost 4 bases and the V segment lost 6 bases, leaving 21 bases of the junction unmatched. The CDR3 consists of 19 residues. The germline gives CDR1 KGHSH, CDR2 LQKENI. The CDR3 coding sequence is TGTGCCAGCTCCGAATTTCGGCCTGCAGCGGGAGTAAAGGCAGATACGCAGTATTTT. It translates to CASSEFRPAAGVKADTQYF.

Here the CDR3 DNA reads TGTGCCAGCAGCTTAGAGCCGGGACTAGCGGGACTTGATGAGCAGTTCTTC. Translation: CASSLEPGLAGLDEQFF. V gene TRBV11-2 combines with J gene TRBJ2-1; 13 bases match TRBD2. Germline assignment: CDR1 SGHAT and CDR2 FQNNGV. CDR3 size: 17 residues. Germline trimming cut 0 bases from V and 8 bases from J; bases unmatched to any gene: 7. The entire variable domain, with the rest obtained from reference TRBV11-2 and TRBJ2-1, is as follows: EAGVAQSPRYKIIEKRQSVAFWCNPISGHATLYWYQQILGQGPKLLIQFQNNGVVDDSQLPKDRFSAERLKGVDSTLKIQPAKLEDSAVYLCASSLEPGLAGLDEQFFGPGTRLTVL.

The J gene is TRBJ2-1, the V gene TRBV28; no clear D gene. Germline V gives CDR1 MDHEN, CDR2 SYDVKM. The CDR3 extends over 14 amino acids. Between the trimmed V and J ends, which lost 7 bases and 9 bases, there was a span of 19 bases. This CDR3 is CASTQVGTLGEQFF. CDR3 bases: TGTGCCAGCACCCAGGTGGGCACTTTGGGTGAGCAGTTCTTC. Drawing the rest from reference TRBV28 and TRBJ2-1, the complete variable domain is DVKVTQSSRYLVKRTGEKVFLECVQDMDHENMFWYRQDPGLGLRLIYFSYDVKMKEKGDIPEGYSVSREKKERFSLILESASTNQTSMYLCASTQVGTLGEQFFGPGTRLTVL.

CDR3 sequence reads: CASREGTGETGELFF. CDR3 DNA sequence: TGTGCCAGCAGGGAGGGGACAGGGGAAACCGGGGAGCTGTTTTTT. J is TRBJ2-2 and V is TRBV25-1, with TRBD1 matching over 10 bases. CDR3 length: 15 amino acids. Germline CDR1 is MGHDK and CDR2 is SYGVNS. V lost 6 bases and J lost 5; bases outside the gene matches: 6.

V usage is TRBV12-5 and J usage is TRBJ2-1, with a tentative D call TRBD1 (6 bases). The CDR3 spans 16 residues. Germline V gene sequence: CDR1 LGHNT, CDR2 FRNRAP. Trimming removed 0 bases from V and 1 base from J, with 10 bases in between. The CDR3 region is CASGLVQGPSYNEQFF. The CDR3 DNA follows: TGTGCTAGTGGTTTGGTACAGGGACCATCCTACAATGAGCAGTTCTTC.